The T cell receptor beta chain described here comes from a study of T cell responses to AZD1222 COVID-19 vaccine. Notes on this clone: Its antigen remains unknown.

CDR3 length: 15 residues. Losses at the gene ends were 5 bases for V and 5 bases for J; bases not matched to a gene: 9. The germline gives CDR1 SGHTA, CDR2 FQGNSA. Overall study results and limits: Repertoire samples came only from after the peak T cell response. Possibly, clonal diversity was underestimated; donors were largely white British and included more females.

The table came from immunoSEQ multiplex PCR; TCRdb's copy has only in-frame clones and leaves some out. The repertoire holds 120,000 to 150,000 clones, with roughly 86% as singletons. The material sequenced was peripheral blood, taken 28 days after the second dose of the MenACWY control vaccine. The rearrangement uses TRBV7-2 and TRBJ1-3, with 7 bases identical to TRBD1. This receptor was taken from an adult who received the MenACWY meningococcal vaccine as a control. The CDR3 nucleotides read TGTGCCAGCAGCGCGACAGGGACCCACAGAAACACCATATATTTT. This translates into CASSATGTHRNTIYF.